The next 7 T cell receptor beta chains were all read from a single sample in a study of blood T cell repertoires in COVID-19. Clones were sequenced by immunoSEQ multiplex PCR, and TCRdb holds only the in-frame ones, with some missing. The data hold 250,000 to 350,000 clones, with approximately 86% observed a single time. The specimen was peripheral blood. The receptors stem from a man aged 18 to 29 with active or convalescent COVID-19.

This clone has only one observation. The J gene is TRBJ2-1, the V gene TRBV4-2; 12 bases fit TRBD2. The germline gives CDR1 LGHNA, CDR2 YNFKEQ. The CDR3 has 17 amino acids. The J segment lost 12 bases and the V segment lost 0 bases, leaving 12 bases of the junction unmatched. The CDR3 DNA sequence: TGTGCCAGCAGCCAAGAGACTAGCGGGGGCTTCTGGTTGGGGCAGTTCTTC. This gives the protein CASSQETSGGFWLGQFF.

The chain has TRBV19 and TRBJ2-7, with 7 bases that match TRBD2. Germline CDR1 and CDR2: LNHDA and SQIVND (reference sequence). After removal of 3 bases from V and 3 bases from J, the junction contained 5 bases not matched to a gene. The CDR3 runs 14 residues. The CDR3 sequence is CASSIGGRIYEQYF. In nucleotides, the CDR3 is TGTGCCAGTAGTATCGGGGGGAGAATCTACGAGCAGTACTTC.

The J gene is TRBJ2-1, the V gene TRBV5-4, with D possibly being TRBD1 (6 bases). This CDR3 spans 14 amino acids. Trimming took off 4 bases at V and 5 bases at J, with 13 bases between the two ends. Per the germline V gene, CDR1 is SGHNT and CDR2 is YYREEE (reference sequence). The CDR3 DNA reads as TGTGCCAGCAGCCGTAAGACAGGACACAATGAGCAGTTCTTC. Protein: CASSRKTGHNEQFF. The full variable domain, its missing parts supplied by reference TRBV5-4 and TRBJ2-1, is ETGVTQSPTHLIKTRGQQVTLRCSSQSGHNTVSWYQQALGQGPQFIFQYYREEENGRGNFPPRFSGLQFPNYSSELNVNALELDDSALYLCASSRKTGHNEQFFGPGTRLTVL.

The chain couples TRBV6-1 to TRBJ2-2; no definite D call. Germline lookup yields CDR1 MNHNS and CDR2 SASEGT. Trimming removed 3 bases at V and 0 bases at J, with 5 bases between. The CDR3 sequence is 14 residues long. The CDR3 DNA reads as TGTGCCAGCAGTGAGTCAACGAACACCGGGGAGCTGTTTTTT. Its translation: CASSESTNTGELFF.

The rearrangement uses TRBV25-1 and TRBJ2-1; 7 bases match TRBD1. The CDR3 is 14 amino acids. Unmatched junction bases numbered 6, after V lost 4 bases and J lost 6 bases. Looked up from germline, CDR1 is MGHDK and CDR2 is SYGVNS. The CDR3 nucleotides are TGTGCCAGCAGTGGAGACTACAGGGGCAATGAGCAGTTCTTC. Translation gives CASSGDYRGNEQFF.

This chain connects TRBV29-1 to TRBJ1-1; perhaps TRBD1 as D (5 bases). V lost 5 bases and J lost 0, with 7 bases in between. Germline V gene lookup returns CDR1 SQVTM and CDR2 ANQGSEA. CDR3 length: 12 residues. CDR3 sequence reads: CSVRQLNTEAFF. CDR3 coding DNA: TGCAGCGTTCGACAGTTGAACACTGAAGCTTTCTTT.

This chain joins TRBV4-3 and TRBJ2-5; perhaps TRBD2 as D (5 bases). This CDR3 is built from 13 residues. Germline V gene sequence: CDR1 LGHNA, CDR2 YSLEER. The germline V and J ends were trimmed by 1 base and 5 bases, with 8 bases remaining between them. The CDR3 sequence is CASSQVAQETQYF. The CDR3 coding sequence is TGCGCCAGCAGCCAAGTAGCGCAGGAGACCCAGTACTTC.